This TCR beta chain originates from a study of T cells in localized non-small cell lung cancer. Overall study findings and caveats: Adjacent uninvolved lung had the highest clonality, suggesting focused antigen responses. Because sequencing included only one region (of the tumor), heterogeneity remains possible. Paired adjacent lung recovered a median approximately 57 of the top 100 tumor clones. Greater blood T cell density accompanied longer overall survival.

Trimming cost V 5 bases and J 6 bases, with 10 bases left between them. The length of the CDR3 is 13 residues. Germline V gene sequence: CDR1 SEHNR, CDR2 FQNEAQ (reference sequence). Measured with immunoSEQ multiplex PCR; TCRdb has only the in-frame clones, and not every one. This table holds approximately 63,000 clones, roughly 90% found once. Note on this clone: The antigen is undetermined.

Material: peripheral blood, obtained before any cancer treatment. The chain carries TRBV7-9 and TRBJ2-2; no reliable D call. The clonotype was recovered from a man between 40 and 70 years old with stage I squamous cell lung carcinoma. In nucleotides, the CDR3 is TGTGCCAGCAGCCACGACTCGTCCGGGGAGCTGTTTTTT. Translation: CASSHDSSGELFF.